This section outlines one TCR beta chain sequence together with its context. What it binds is not known. This entry comes from a study of cytomegalovirus exposure and HLA in healthy donors. The PCR used 60 Vbeta and 13 Jbeta primers. Assay used: immunoSEQ multiplex PCR; TCRdb lists only in-frame clones, some missing. The sample includes under 200,000 clones, approximately 84% seen only once; the top ten take 0.95% to 1.3%. Whole-study results and caveats: The study found most TCR sequences rare, yet found some public TCRs in many donors. Sequencing likely generated an artifact that appeared as a cluster of highly shared sequence variants. TCR beta chains numbering approximately 150 were designated cytomegalovirus-associated.

This TCR was sampled from a man aged 30-40 years in good health and CMV-seronegative. The specimen sequenced was PBMCs.

CDR3 region: CARSSAPGGARDDEQFF. CDR3 in DNA: TGTGCCAGAAGCTCGGCGCCAGGGGGCGCGCGGGACGATGAGCAGTTCTTC. The gene calls are TRBV5-3 and TRBJ2-1; 8 positions match TRBD1. TRBV5-3 is noted as an ORF with a role that remains uncertain. This CDR3 spans 17 amino acids. V lost 3 bases and J lost 8; bases outside the gene matches: 16.